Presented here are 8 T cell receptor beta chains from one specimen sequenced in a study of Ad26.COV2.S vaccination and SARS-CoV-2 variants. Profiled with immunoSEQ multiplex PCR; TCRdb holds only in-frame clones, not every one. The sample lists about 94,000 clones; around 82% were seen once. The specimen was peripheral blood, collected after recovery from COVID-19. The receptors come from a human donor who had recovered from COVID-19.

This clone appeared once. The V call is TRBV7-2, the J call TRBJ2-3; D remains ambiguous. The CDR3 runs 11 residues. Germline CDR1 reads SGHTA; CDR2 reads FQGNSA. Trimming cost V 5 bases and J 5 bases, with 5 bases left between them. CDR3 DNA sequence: TGTGCCAGCAGCCGCAGAGATACGCAGTATTTT. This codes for CASSRRDTQYF.

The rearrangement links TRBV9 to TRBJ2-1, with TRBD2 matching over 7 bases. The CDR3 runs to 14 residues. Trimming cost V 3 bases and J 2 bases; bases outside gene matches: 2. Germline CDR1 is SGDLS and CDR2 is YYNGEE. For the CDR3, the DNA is TGTGCCAGCAGCGCGCGGGAGACCTACAATGAGCAGTTCTTC. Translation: CASSARETYNEQFF.

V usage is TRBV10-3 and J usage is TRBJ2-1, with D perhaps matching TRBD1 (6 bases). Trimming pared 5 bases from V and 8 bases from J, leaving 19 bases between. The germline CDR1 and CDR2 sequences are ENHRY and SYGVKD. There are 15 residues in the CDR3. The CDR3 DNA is TGTGCCATCAGTCCCCATCGCACAGGGAGCGATGAGCAGTTCTTC. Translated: CAISPHRTGSDEQFF.

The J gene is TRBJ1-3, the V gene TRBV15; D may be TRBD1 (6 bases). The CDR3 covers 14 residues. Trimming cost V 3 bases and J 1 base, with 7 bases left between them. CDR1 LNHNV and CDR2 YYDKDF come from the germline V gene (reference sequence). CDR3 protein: CATSSRGSGNTIYF. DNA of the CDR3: TGTGCCACCAGCAGCAGGGGATCTGGAAACACCATATATTTT. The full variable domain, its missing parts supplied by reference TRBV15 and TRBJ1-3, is DAMVIQNPRYQVTQFGKPVTLSCSQTLNHNVMYWYQQKSSQAPKLLFHYYDKDFNNEADTPDNFQSRRPNTSFCFLDIRSPGLGDTAMYLCATSSRGSGNTIYFGEGSWLTVV.

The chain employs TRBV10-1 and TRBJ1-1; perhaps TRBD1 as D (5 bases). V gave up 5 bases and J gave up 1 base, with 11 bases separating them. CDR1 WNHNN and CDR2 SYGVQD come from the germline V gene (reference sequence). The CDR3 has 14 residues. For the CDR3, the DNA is TGCGCCAGCAGTCCCGACAGACAGAACACTGAAGCTTTCTTT. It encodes CASSPDRQNTEAFF.

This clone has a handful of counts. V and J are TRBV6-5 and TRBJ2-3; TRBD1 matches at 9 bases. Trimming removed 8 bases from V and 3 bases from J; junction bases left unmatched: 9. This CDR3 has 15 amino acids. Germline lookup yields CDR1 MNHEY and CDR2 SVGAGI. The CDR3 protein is CASGTPGQGTDTQYF. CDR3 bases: TGTGCCAGCGGGACGCCGGGACAGGGTACAGATACGCAGTATTTT.

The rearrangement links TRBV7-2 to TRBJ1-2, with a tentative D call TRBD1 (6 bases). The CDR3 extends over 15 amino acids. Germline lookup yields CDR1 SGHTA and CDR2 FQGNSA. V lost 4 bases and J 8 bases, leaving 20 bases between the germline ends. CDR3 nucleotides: TGTGCCAGCAGCTCCCTGATCGACAGGTTGGGCGGCTACACCTTC. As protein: CASSSLIDRLGGYTF.

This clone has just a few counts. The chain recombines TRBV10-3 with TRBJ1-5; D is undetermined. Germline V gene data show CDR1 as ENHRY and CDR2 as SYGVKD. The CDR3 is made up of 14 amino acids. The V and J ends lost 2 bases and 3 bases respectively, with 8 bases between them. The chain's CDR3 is CAISEEAPNQPQHF. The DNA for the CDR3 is TGTGCCATCAGTGAGGAGGCTCCCAATCAGCCCCAGCATTTT.